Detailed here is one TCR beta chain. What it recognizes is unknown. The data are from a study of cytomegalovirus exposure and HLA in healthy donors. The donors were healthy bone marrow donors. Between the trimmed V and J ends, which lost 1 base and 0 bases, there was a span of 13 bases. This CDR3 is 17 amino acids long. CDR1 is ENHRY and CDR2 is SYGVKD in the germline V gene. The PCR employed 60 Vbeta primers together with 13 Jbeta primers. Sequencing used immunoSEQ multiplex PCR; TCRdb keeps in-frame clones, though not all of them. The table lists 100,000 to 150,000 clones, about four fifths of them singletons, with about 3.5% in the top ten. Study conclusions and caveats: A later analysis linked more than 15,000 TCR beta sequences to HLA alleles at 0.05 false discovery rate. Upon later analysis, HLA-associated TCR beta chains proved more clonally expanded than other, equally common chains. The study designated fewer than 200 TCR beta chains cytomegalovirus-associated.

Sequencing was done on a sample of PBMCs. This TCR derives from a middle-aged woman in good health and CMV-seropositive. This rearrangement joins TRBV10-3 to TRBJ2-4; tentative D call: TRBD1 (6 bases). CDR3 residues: CAISEFLPQGAKNIQYF. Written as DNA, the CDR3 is TGTGCCATCAGTGAGTTTCTTCCACAGGGAGCCAAAAACATTCAGTACTTC.